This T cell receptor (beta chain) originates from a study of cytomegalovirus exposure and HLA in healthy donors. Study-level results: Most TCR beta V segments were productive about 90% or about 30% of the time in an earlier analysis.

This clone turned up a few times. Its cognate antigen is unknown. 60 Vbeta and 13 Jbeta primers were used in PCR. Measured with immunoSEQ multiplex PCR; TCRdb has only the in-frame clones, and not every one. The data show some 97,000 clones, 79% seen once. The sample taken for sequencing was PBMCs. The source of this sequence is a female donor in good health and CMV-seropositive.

The CDR3 DNA sequence: TGTGCCTGGAGCACCAGGGACACCTATGGCTACACCTTC. Amino acid sequence: CAWSTRDTYGYTF. V usage is TRBV30 and J usage is TRBJ1-2, with D tentatively TRBD1 (6 bases). Germline V gene sequence: CDR1 GTSNPN, CDR2 SVGIG (reference sequence). V lost 3 bases and J lost 4, with 12 bases in between. This CDR3 is built from 13 residues.